The next 9 T cell receptor beta chains were all read from a single sample in a study of T-cell memory formation after mild COVID-19. Each CDR3 protein is one row after TCRdb ran MiXCR on the 5' RACE reads. The table has hundreds of thousands of distinct CDR3 sequences, approximately 20% seen once. What was sequenced was PBMCs or a T cell subset sorted from them (not recorded which). The receptors here all came from an adult woman who had mild COVID-19 (a few samples of this study predate the infection). Cell type and time point are not known.

This clonotype showed up just a few times. The genes are TRBV5-1 and TRBJ2-3; weak D call: TRBD2 (5 bases). The CDR3 totals 14 residues. In germline, CDR1 is SGHRS, CDR2 YFSETQ. The germline V and J ends were trimmed by 3 bases and 1 base, with 9 bases remaining between them. CDR3: CASSSEDGTDTQYF. The CDR3 coding sequence is TGCGCCAGCAGCTCGGAGGACGGCACAGATACGCAGTATTTT. Supplemented by reference TRBV5-1 and TRBJ2-3, the full variable domain reads KAGVTQTPRYLIKTRGQQVTLSCSPISGHRSVSWYQQTPGQGLQFLFEYFSETQRNKGNFPGRFSGRQFSNSRSEMNVSTLELGDSALYLCASSSEDGTDTQYFGPGTRLTVL.

As DNA, the CDR3 is TGTGCCAGCAGCTTAGCCGGGACAGAGGGAGCTGAAGCTTTCTTT. Its protein is CASSLAGTEGAEAFF. The V and J genes are TRBV7-9 and TRBJ1-1; TRBD1 agrees at 7 bases. The CDR3 is made up of 15 amino acids. CDR1 is SEHNR, CDR2 FQNEAQ, per germline (reference sequence). Trimming cost V 0 bases and J 6 bases; bases outside gene matches: 7.

The genes are TRBV7-2 and TRBJ2-3, with TRBD2 matching 9 bases. The germline V gene has CDR1 SGHTA and CDR2 FQGNSA. The CDR3 totals 15 residues. The trim removed 1 base at V and 2 bases at J, leaving 1 base unmatched. The CDR3 DNA reads as TGTGCCAGCAGCTTAGTAGCGGGAGCCACAGATACGCAGTATTTT. As protein: CASSLVAGATDTQYF. The full variable domain, with the rest looked up from reference TRBV7-2 and TRBJ2-3, is GAGVSQSPSNKVTEKGKDVELRCDPISGHTALYWYRQSLGQGLEFLIYFQGNSAPDKSGLPSDRFSAERTGGSVSTLTIQRTQQEDSAVYLCASSLVAGATDTQYFGPGTRLTVL.

This clonotype has more than one count but fewer than ten. This chain connects TRBV11-2 to TRBJ2-2; D perhaps matches TRBD2 (5 bases). This CDR3 is 15 amino acids long. CDR1 is SGHAT and CDR2 is FQNNGV in the germline V gene. The ends were cut back, 5 bases at V and 2 bases at J, with 12 bases in the middle. The CDR3 DNA reads as TGTGCCAGCAGCGTTCCGGACTTTAACACCGGGGAGCTGTTTTTT. It is translated as CASSVPDFNTGELFF. Supplemented by reference TRBV11-2 and TRBJ2-2, the full variable domain reads EAGVAQSPRYKIIEKRQSVAFWCNPISGHATLYWYQQILGQGPKLLIQFQNNGVVDDSQLPKDRFSAERLKGVDSTLKIQPAKLEDSAVYLCASSVPDFNTGELFFGEGSRLTVL.

This chain joins TRBV5-1 and TRBJ2-6; 7 nucleotides align to TRBD1. CDR1 is SGHRS, CDR2 YFSETQ, per germline. Trimming took 0 bases from V and 2 from J; bases not matched to a gene: 2. The CDR3 contains 16 residues. The CDR3 is CASSLGGQAGANVLTF. For the CDR3, the DNA is TGCGCCAGCAGCTTGGGAGGACAGGCTGGGGCCAACGTCCTGACTTTC.

This chain connects TRBV29-1 to TRBJ2-1; 13 nucleotides line up with TRBD2. This CDR3 contains 15 residues. With 1 base clipped from V and 4 bases from J, the junction kept 1 base outside the gene matches. Germline CDR1 SQVTM, CDR2 ANQGSEA. CDR3 DNA sequence: TGCAGCGTTGAAGGGACTAGCGGGGGATACAATGAGCAGTTCTTC. Its translation is CSVEGTSGGYNEQFF.

This clonotype was detected only a few times. The chain has TRBV28 and TRBJ2-7; TRBD1 is a possible D gene (5 bases). The V gene lost 3 bases and the J gene lost 3 bases, with 12 bases spanning the gap. The CDR3 is 14 amino acids. From germline, CDR1 is MDHEN and CDR2 SYDVKM. The CDR3 bases are TGTGCCAGCAGTTTTCGCCAGGGCTACTACGAGCAGTACTTC. Translation: CASSFRQGYYEQYF.

This clonotype appeared a few times. The CDR3 nucleotides are TGTGCCAGCAGTTCGAGGGCAATGACTGACTACACCTTC. As protein: CASSSRAMTDYTF. The chain joins TRBV6-5 to TRBJ1-2; D gene uncertain. V lost 4 bases and J 10 bases, leaving 16 bases between the germline ends. The CDR3 extends over 13 amino acids. CDR1 and CDR2 from the germline V gene are MNHEY and SVGAGI.

The chain has TRBV20-1 and TRBJ1-1; possibly TRBD1 for D (5 bases). V lost 3 bases and J lost 1, with 15 bases in between. Germline values: CDR1 DFQATT, CDR2 SNEGSKA (reference sequence). The CDR3 covers 15 residues. CDR3 residues: CSASARGGPNTEAFF. CDR3 bases: TGCAGTGCTAGTGCGCGGGGCGGTCCGAACACTGAAGCTTTCTTT.